This T cell receptor beta chain was sequenced in a study of molecular identifiers for immune sequencing clone quantification. CDR3 length: 15 amino acids. CDR1 and CDR2 (germline): SGHRS, YFSETQ. With V trimmed by 0 bases and J by 6 bases, 5 bases remained unmatched. TCRdb itself ran the PCR reads through MiXCR, one entry per CDR3 protein. The table shows approximately 630,000 distinct CDR3 sequences, with approximately 24% occurring only once. The sequencing sample was made of naive CD8+ T cells from blood, with Jurkat cell RNA spiked in. Subset in this sample: FACS-sorted CD8+CD4-CCR7+CD45RA+ naive T cells. V is TRBV5-1 and J is TRBJ2-7; 11 nucleotides align to TRBD2. The receptor was derived from a human donor in good health. Some libraries in this study had Jurkat cell RNA spiked in. For the CDR3, the DNA is TGCGCCAGCAGCTTGGAACTAGCGGGAGTTTCCGAGCAGTACTTC. Translated: CASSLELAGVSEQYF.